The clone carrying this T cell receptor (beta chain) was observed at least ten times. The sample comes from a study of neurological immune-mediated disorders. TCRdb redid the calling of the 5' RACE reads with MiXCR, one entry per CDR3 protein. The sample yields 35,000 to 40,000 distinct CDR3 sequences, 11% seen once. Deletions cut 5 bases from V and 7 bases from J, with 26 bases between. The CDR3 runs 17 residues. What was sequenced was CD4+ T cells from blood. This receptor was identified in a woman in her 30s with HTLV-1-associated myelopathy (HAM/TSP). The J gene is TRBJ1-2, the V gene TRBV12-3 or TRBV12-4, with D hard to call. CDR3 in DNA: TGTGCCAGCAGTCCCTATAGGACCTTCGACCCCGGTCGTGGCTACACCTTC. Its protein product is CASSPYRTFDPGRGYTF.